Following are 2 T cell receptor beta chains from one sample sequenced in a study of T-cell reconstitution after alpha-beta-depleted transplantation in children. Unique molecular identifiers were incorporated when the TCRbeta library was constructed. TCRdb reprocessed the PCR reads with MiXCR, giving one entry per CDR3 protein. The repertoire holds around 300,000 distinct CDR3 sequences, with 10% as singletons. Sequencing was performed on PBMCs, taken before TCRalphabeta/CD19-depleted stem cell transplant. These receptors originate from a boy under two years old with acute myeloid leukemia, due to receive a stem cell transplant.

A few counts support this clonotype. DNA of the CDR3: TGCGCCAGCAGCCTGATCTTAACAGCGAACACCGGGGAGCTGTTTTTT. It translates to CASSLILTANTGELFF. The chain carries TRBV4-3 and TRBJ2-2; D is ambiguous. Trimming stripped 4 bases from V and 0 bases from J, with 12 bases between. From germline, CDR1 is LGHNA and CDR2 YSLEER. The CDR3 loop spans 16 amino acids.

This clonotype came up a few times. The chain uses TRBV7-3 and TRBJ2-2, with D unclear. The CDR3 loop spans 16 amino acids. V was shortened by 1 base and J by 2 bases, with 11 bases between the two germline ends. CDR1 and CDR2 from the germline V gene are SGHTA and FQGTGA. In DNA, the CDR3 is TGTGCCAGCAGCTTAATAAGTGGGATAAACACCGGGGAGCTGTTTTTT. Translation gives CASSLISGINTGELFF.